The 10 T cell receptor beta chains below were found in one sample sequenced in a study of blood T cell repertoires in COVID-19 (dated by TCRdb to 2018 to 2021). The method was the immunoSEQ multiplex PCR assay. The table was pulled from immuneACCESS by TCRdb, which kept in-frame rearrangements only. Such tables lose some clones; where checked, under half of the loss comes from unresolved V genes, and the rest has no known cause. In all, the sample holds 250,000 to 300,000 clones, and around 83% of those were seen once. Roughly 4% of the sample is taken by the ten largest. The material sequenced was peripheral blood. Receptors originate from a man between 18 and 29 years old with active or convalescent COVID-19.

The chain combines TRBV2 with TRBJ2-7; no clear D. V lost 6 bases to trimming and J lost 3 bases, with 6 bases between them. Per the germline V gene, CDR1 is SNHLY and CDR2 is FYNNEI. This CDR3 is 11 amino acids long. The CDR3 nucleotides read TGTGCCAGCAGCCAGGTCTACGAGCAGTACTTC. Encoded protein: CASSQVYEQYF. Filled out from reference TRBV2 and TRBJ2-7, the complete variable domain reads EPEVTQTPSHQVTQMGQEVILRCVPISNHLYFYWYRQILGQKVEFLVSFYNNEISEKSEIFDDQFSVERPDGSNFTLKIRSTKLEDSAMYFCASSQVYEQYFGPGTRLTVT.

The CDR3: CASRRGQGNSPLHF. Here the CDR3 DNA reads TGTGCCAGCAGAAGGGGGCAGGGTAATTCACCCCTCCACTTT. V is TRBV21-1 and J is TRBJ1-6; the DNA was not used to check the table's D call, TRBD1. TRBV21-1 is flagged as a pseudogene. The CDR3 extends over 14 amino acids.

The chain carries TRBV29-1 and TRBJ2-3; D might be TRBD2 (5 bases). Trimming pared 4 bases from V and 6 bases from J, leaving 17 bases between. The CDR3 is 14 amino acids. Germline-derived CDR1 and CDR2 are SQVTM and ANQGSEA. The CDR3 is CSVGRGPPADTQYF. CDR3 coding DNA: TGCAGCGTTGGAAGAGGGCCCCCCGCCGATACGCAGTATTTT.

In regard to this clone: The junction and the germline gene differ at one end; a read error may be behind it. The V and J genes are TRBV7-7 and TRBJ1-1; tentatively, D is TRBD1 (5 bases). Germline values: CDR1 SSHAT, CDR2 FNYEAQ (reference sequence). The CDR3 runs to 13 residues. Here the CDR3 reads CASSLAQGTEAFF. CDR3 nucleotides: TGTGCTAGCAGCTTAGCCCAGGGAACTGAAGCTTTCTTT.

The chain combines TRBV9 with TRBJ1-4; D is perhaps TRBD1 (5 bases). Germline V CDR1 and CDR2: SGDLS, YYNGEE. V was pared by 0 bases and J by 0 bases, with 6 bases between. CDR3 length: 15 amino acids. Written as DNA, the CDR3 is TGTGCCAGCAGCGTAGGGGGCGCAACTAATGAAAAACTGTTTTTT. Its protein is CASSVGGATNEKLFF.

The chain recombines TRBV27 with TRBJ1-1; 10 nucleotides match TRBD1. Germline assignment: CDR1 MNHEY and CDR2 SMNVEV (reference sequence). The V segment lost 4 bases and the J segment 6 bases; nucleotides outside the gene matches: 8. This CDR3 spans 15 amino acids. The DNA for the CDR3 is TGTGCCAGCAGTTCCGCCGACAGGGGGCTGGCTGAAGCTTTCTTT. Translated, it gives CASSSADRGLAEAFF.

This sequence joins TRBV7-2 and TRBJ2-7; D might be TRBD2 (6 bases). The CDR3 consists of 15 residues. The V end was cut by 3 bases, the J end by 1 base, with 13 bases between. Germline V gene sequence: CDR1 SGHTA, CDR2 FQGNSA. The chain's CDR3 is CASSFGAGYSYEQYF. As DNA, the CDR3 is TGTGCCAGCAGCTTCGGGGCGGGATATTCCTACGAGCAGTACTTC.

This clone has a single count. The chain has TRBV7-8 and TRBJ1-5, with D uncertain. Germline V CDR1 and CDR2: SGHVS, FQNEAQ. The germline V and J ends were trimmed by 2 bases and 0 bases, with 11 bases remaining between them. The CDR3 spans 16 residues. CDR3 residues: CASSLFWRDSNQPQHF. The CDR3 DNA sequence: TGTGCCAGCAGCTTATTTTGGAGGGATAGCAATCAGCCCCAGCATTTT.

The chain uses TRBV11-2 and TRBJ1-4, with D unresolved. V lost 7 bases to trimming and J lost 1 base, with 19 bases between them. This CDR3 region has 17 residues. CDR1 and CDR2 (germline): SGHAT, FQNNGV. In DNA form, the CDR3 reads TGTGCCAGCACTCCTTTTAGCCTTGTTGGAACTAATGAAAAACTGTTTTTT. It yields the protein CASTPFSLVGTNEKLFF.

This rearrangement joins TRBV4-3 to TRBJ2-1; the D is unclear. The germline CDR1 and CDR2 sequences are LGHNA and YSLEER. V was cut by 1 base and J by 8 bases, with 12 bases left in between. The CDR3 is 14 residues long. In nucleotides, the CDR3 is TGCGCCAGCAGCCAAGGACATCCGGCCTATGAGCAGTTCTTC. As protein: CASSQGHPAYEQFF.